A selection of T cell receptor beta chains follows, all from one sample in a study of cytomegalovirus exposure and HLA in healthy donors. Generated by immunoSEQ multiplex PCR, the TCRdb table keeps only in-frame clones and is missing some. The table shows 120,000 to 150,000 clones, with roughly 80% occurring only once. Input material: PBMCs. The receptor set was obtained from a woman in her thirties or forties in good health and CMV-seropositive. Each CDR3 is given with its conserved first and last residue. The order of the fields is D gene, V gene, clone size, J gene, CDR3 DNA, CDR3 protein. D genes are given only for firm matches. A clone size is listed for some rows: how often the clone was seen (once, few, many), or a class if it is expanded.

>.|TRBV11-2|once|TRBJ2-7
TGTGCCAGCAGCTTAGCGGGCTCCTACGAGCAGTACTTC
CASSLAGSYEQYF
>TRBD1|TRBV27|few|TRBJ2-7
TGTGCCAGCAGCCGGGGACAGGGGGTCTACGAGCAGTACTTC
CASSRGQGVYEQYF
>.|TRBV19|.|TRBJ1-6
TGTGCCAGCACTGAGACAGTGGGCTCCTATAATTCACCCCTCCACTTT
CASTETVGSYNSPLHF
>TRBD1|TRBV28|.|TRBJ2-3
TGTGCCAGCTACCCCTCCACAGGGGGCGCGGTAGATACGCAGTATTTT
CASYPSTGGAVDTQYF
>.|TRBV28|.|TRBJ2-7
TGTGCCAGCAGAGGGACACGGGGCGAGCAGTACTTC
CASRGTRGEQYF
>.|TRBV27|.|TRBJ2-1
TGTGCCAGCGGTCCCTCAGACAATGAGCAGTTCTTC
CASGPSDNEQFF
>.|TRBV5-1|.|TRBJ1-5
TGCGCCAGCAGCCTGGACGGTAATCAGCCCCAGCATTTT
CASSLDGNQPQHF
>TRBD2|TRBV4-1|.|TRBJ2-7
TGCGCCAGCAGCCAAGCAGCGGGAGGGTACGAGCAGTACTTC
CASSQAAGGYEQYF
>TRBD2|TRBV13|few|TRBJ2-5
TGTGCCAGCAGCTCGAAGGGACTAGCGGGGGCGGGGGAGACCCAGTACTTC
CASSSKGLAGAGETQYF
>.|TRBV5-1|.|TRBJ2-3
TGCGCCAGCAGGATATTCGGGGTCACAGATACGCAGTACTTT
CASRIFGVTDTQYF